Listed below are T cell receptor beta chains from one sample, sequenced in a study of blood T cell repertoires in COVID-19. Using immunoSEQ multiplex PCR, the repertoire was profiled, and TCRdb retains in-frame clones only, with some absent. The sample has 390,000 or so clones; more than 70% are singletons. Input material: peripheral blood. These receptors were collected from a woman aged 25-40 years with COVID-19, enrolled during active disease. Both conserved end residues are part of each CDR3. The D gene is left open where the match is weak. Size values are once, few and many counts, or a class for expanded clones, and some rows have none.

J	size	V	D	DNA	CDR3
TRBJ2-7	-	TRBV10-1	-	TGCGCCAGCAGTGAGGCGGCAACCTACGAGCAGTACTTC	CASSEAATYEQYF
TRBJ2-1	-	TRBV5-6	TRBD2	TGTGCCAGCAGCCCAGCGGGAGGGCGGAGTGAGCAGTTCTTC	CASSPAGGRSEQFF
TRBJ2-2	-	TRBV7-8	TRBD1	TGTGCCAGCAGCCTGATTGGGGACAGGGGAAGCACCGGGGAGCTGTTTTTT	CASSLIGDRGSTGELFF
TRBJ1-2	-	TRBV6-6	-	TGTGCCAGCAGTTATATGGGCAGGGGTCCCTTCGATGGCTACACCTTC	CASSYMGRGPFDGYTF
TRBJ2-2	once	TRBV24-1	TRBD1	TGTGCCACCAGTAATCCGGGACAGGGGGCGACCGGGGAGCTGTTTTTT	CATSNPGQGATGELFF
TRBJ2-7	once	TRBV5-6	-	TGTGCCAGCAGCTCAAGGGGGGGGCGGCGGGAGATAGCATACGAGCAGTACTTC	CASSSRGGRREIAYEQYF
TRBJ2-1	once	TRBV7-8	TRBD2	TGTGCCAGCAGCTGGACTAGCGGGACCTACAATGAGCAGTTCTTC	CASSWTSGTYNEQFF
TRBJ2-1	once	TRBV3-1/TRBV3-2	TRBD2	TGTGCCAGCAGCCAAGTTGGACTAGCGGGAGGGCCCTACAATGAGCAGTTCTTC	CASSQVGLAGGPYNEQFF
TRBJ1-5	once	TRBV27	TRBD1	TGTGCCAGCAGTCCTAGAGGCAGGGGGAATCAGCCCCAGCATTTT	CASSPRGRGNQPQHF
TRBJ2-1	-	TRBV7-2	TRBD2	TGTGCCACCAATAGCGGGAGCTCCTACAATGAGCAGTTCTTC	CATNSGSSYNEQFF
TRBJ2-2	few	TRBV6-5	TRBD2	TGTGCCAGCTGCGGGAGATTGGAGGGCGGGGAGCTGTTTTTT	CASCGRLEGGELFF
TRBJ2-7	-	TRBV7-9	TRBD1	TGTGCCAGCAGCTTTGTACAGGGGGAAGAGCAGTACTTC	CASSFVQGEEQYF
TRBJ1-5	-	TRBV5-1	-	TGCGCCAGCAGCCTTAGACAGGATCAGCCCCAGCATTTT	CASSLRQDQPQHF
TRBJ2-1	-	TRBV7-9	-	TGTGCCAGCAGCCCGGACAGTTATGGAAGTCTTGAGCAGTTCTTC	CASSPDSYGSLEQFF
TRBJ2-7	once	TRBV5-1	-	TGCGCCAGCAGCCAGTCCTTCACCCCCTACGAGCAGTACTTC	CASSQSFTPYEQYF
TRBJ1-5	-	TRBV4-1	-	TGCGCCAGCAGCCAAAGTCTCAGTCCCAATCAGCCCCAGCATTTT	CASSQSLSPNQPQHF
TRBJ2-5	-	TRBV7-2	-	TGTGCCAGCAGGGGACAAGTCCAAGAGACCCAGTACTTC	CASRGQVQETQYF
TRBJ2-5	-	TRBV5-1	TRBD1	TGCGCCAGCAACCCGGGACAGGGGGAGACCCAGTACTTC	CASNPGQGETQYF
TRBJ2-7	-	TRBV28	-	TGTGCCAGCACCGCGGGACAGCTCCCCTACGAGCAGTACTTC	CASTAGQLPYEQYF
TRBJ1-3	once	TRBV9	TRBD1	TGTGCCAGCAGCGTAGCGAGGACAGGGGGAAAGAATTTT	CASSVARTGGKNF
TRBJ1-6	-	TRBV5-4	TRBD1	TGTGCCAGCAGCTTGCCAGGGGGCTATTCACCCCTCCACTTT	CASSLPGGYSPLHF
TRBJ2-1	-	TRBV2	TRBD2	TGTGCCAGCATGGCGGGGGGAAATGAGCAGTTCTTC	CASMAGGNEQFF
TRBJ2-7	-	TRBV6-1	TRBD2	TGTGCCAGCAGTGGAGGTCAGACTAGCGGGTATACCTACGAGCAGTACTTC	CASSGGQTSGYTYEQYF
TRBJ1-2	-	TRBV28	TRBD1	TGTGCCAGCAGCCCGGGACAGGGTGATGGCTACACCTTC	CASSPGQGDGYTF
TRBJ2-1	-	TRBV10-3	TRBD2	TGTGCCACCCTCCCGGAGAGCGGGAGTTGGAATGAGCAGTTCTTC	CATLPESGSWNEQFF
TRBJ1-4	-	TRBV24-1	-	TGTGCCACCAGTCAGCCCGACAGCTTTAATGAAAAACTGTTTTTT	CATSQPDSFNEKLFF
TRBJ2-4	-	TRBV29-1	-	TGCAGCGTTCGTTGGACTGGAGCCAAAAACATTCAGTACTTC	CSVRWTGAKNIQYF
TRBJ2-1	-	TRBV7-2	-	TGTGCCAGCAGCTTCCGGATTAGGGGCTACAATGAGCAGTTCTTC	CASSFRIRGYNEQFF
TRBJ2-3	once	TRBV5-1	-	TGCGCCAGCAGCGACCCGGTCCCGAGCGTCGAGCGGTACCCCCCAGATACGCAGTATTTT	CASSDPVPSVERYPPDTQYF
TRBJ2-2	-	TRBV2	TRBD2	TGTGCCAGCAGAGCGGGGGGAGCCACCGGGGAGCTGTTTTTT	CASRAGGATGELFF
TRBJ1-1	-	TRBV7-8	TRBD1	TGTGCCAGCAGCTTAGACCCCAGGGGGCAGGGGACTGAAGCTTTCTTT	CASSLDPRGQGTEAFF
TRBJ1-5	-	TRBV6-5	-	TGTGCCAGCACGACAGGCTCGTATGGCAATCAGCCCCAGCATTTT	CASTTGSYGNQPQHF
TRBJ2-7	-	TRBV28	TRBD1	TGTGCCAGCAGCCTGGGACAGGGAGTCAACGAGCAGTACTTC	CASSLGQGVNEQYF
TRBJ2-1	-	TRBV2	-	TGTGCCAGCAGTCGTCTGAGGGGGAGCTCCTACAATGAGCAGTTCTTC	CASSRLRGSSYNEQFF
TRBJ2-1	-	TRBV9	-	TGTGCCAGCAGCGTAGTCCCCGGGGACTTCTACAATGAGCAGTTCTTC	CASSVVPGDFYNEQFF
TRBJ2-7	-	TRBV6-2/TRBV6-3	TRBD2	TGTGCCAGCAGTTCTAGCGGGAGCGATAACGAGCAGTACTTC	CASSSSGSDNEQYF
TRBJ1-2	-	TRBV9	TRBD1	TGTGCCAGCAGCTCCGAGGGACAGGGGGCGAGGGGCTACACCTTC	CASSSEGQGARGYTF
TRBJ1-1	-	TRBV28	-	TGTGCCAGCAGTTTTGTGCGTGACAGACATTTGAACACTGAAGCTTTCTTT	CASSFVRDRHLNTEAFF
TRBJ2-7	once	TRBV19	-	TGTGCCAGTAGTACTCGACTAGACCACTACGAGCAGTACTTC	CASSTRLDHYEQYF
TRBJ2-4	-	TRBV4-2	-	TGTGCCAGCAGCCAAGATTATCCAAACATTCAGTACTTC	CASSQDYPNIQYF
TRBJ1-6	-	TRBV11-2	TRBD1	TGTGCCAGCAACAGGGGAGCGAATTCACCCCTCCACTTT	CASNRGANSPLHF
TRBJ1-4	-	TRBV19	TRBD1	TGTGCCAGTAGTTCGGGACAGAGGAATGAAAAACTGTTTTTT	CASSSGQRNEKLFF
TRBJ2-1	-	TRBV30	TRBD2	TGTGCCTGGAGTGTGACTAGCGGTGAGCAGTTCTTC	CAWSVTSGEQFF
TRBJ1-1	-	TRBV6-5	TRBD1	TGTGCCAGCAGCCAGGGGGGAAAAGCTTTCTTT	CASSQGGKAFF
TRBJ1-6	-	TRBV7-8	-	TGTGCCAGCAGCCTAATTAATTCACCCCTCCACTTT	CASSLINSPLHF
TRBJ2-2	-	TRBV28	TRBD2	TGTGCCAGCAGTTTGGTAGCGGGGAACACCGGGGAGCTGTTTTTT	CASSLVAGNTGELFF
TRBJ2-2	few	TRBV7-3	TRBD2	TGTGCCAGCAGCTTAGGACTAGCGCACACCGGGGAGCTGTTTTTT	CASSLGLAHTGELFF
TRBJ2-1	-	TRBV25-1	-	TGTGCCAGCAGACGGACAGGGAGGGTCAATGAGCAGTTCTTC	CASRRTGRVNEQFF
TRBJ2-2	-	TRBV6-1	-	TGTGCCAGCAGTGAACATCGGGGCGGGGAGCTGTTTTTT	CASSEHRGGELFF
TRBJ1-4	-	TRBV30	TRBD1	TGTGCCTCGCACAGGGGTTTAGCAACTAATGAAAAACTGTTTTTT	CASHRGLATNEKLFF
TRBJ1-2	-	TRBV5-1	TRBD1	TGCGCCAGCAGCTTCCGGGACAGGGGAGGCTACACCTTC	CASSFRDRGGYTF